This T cell receptor beta chain is drawn from a study of blood T cell repertoires in COVID-19. Looking at the study overall: From the United States, Italy and Spain came samples of acute and convalescent COVID-19. The cDNA or gDNA used as material had been derived from T cells, B-cell-depleted T cells, or PBMCs.

Per the authors' pipeline: Estimation of nucleated cell counts relied on the amplification of reference gene primers. The method was immunoSEQ multiplex PCR; TCRdb's version includes in-frame clones alone and lacks a portion of them. V, J and clone size are taken as reported in that table, and D and trimming were inferred from the DNA itself. The sample has tens of thousands of clones, 70% to 90% seen once. This clone was recorded a few times. Other DNA variants within this sample encode the same CDR3. Looked up from germline, CDR1 is MNHEY and CDR2 is SVGAGI. The junction had 5 bases not matched to a gene; V was cut back by 0 bases and J by 11 bases. The length of the CDR3 is 14 residues.

Sequencing input: peripheral blood. The receptor was derived from a man between 65 and 85 years old with acute or convalescent COVID-19. The V gene is TRBV6-5, the J gene TRBJ1-2; TRBD1 matches at 11 bases. The CDR3 sequence: CASSYSGQGAGYTF. The DNA of the CDR3 is TGTGCCAGCAGTTACTCCGGACAGGGGGCGGGGTACACCTTC.